The 3 T cell receptor beta chains in this list originate from one sample, sequenced in a study of long-term antiretroviral therapy in people with HIV. Runs used v3.0 of the immunoSEQ assay and were done at survey level. Measured with immunoSEQ multiplex PCR; TCRdb has only the in-frame clones, and not every one. The sample records about 24,000 clones, approximately 80% being singletons. The sample consisted of unsorted PBMCs, taken just over 4.2 years after starting antiretroviral therapy. These receptors came from a man aged 25-45 years with HIV.

The gene calls are TRBV19 and TRBJ1-1, with a tentative D call TRBD1 (6 bases). This CDR3 is 13 amino acids long. V lost 7 bases and J lost 5, with 14 bases in between. Germline CDR1 is LNHDA and CDR2 is SQIVND (reference sequence). The CDR3 DNA is TGTGCCAGTAAACAGGGATCAGGAACTGAAGCTTTCTTT. Protein: CASKQGSGTEAFF.

This clone occurred a few times. This sequence joins TRBV4-1 and TRBJ2-7, with TRBD1 identical over 10 bases. The CDR3 is made up of 14 amino acids. Germline CDR1 MGHRA, CDR2 YSYEKL. The V gene end was trimmed by 1 base and the J gene end by 3 bases; junction bases not matched to a gene: 0. CDR3 in DNA: TGCGCCAGCAGCCAAGGGGACAGGGGCTACGAGCAGTACTTC. Translating it yields CASSQGDRGYEQYF.

CDR3 in DNA: TGTGCCAGCAGTTACTCGTGGGGGGCTGGAAACACCATATATTTT. Its translation: CASSYSWGAGNTIYF. The V and J genes are TRBV6-5 and TRBJ1-3, with D perhaps matching TRBD1 (5 bases). The germline CDR1 and CDR2 sequences are MNHEY and SVGAGI. The V end was cut by 0 bases, the J end by 2 bases, with 8 bases between. This CDR3 has 15 residues.